One sample yielded the 23 T cell receptor beta chains listed below, sequenced in a study of T cell responses to AZD1222 COVID-19 vaccine. Produced via immunoSEQ multiplex PCR; TCRdb's table is partial and in-frame only. The table includes 150,000 to 200,000 clones, less than 90% detected once. The input for sequencing was peripheral blood, taken on day 0 of AZD1222 vaccination. The receptors here all came from an adult in good health.

J is TRBJ1-5 and V is TRBV28; D may be TRBD1 (5 bases). Trimming removed 2 bases from V and 9 bases from J, with 17 bases in between. The CDR3 spans 15 residues. The germline V gene has CDR1 MDHEN and CDR2 SYDVKM. CDR3 sequence reads: CASSLIGASGLPQHF. CDR3 DNA sequence: TGTGCCAGCAGTTTAATCGGGGCTTCGGGGTTGCCCCAGCATTTT.

This clone has more than one count but fewer than ten. The chain joins TRBV27 to TRBJ1-3; D remains ambiguous. CDR1 and CDR2 from the germline V gene are MNHEY and SMNVEV (reference sequence). The CDR3 runs to 13 residues. The V gene lost 1 base and the J gene lost 1 base, with 2 bases spanning the gap. CDR3 in amino acids: CASSLFSGNTIYF. The CDR3 DNA reads as TGTGCCAGCAGTTTATTTTCTGGAAACACCATATATTTT.

This clone was seen once. V is TRBV6-2 or TRBV6-3 and J is TRBJ1-4; D is unclear. CDR1 is MNHEY and CDR2 is SVGEGT in the germline V gene. Trimming removed 2 bases at V and 4 bases at J, with 2 bases between. This CDR3 comprises 12 residues. In DNA, the CDR3 is TGTGCCAGCAGTTACAGTAATGAAAAACTGTTTTTT. The encoded protein is CASSYSNEKLFF.

The V and J genes are TRBV19 and TRBJ1-1; no firm D call. The length of the CDR3 is 14 residues. CDR1 is LNHDA, CDR2 SQIVND, per germline (reference sequence). The V end lost 3 bases, the J end lost 0 bases, and 8 bases lay between the germline ends. The CDR3 coding sequence is TGTGCCAGTAGTATTGGGATGGTGAACACTGAAGCTTTCTTT. Translating gives CASSIGMVNTEAFF.

This chain uses TRBV19 with TRBJ2-1, with D perhaps TRBD2 (5 bases). Trimming took 5 bases from V and 4 from J, leaving 15 bases between them. Per germline, CDR1 LNHDA and CDR2 SQIVND (reference sequence). The CDR3 spans 15 residues. The CDR3: CASSAQWTAYNEQFF. The CDR3 DNA reads TGTGCCAGTAGTGCACAGTGGACTGCGTACAATGAGCAGTTCTTC.

The V and J genes are TRBV28 and TRBJ1-2, with a tentative D call TRBD1 (5 bases). Between the trimmed V and J ends, which lost 2 bases and 1 base, there was a span of 11 bases. CDR1 MDHEN and CDR2 SYDVKM come from the germline V gene. The CDR3 is 15 residues long. CDR3 in DNA: TGTGCCAGCAGTTTAGGCAGGGATTATAACTATGGCTACACCTTC. Amino acids: CASSLGRDYNYGYTF.

The chain combines TRBV6-5 with TRBJ1-6; D gene unclear. The V end lost 6 bases, the J end lost 0 bases, and 9 bases lay between the germline ends. CDR1 is MNHEY, CDR2 SVGAGI, per germline. The CDR3 extends over 15 amino acids. DNA for the CDR3: TGTGCCAGCAGAAAGGAGAGCTCCTATAATTCACCCCTCCACTTT. This codes for CASRKESSYNSPLHF.

V usage is TRBV29-1 and J usage is TRBJ2-1; unclear D gene. V was trimmed by 0 bases and J by 9 bases, leaving 0 bases between them. The CDR3 contains 9 residues. The germline CDR1 and CDR2 sequences are SQVTM and ANQGSEA. The CDR3 loop reads CSVEDEQFF. CDR3 sequence (DNA): TGCAGCGTTGAAGATGAGCAGTTCTTC.

This clone is a singleton in its sample. The rearrangement joins TRBV28 to TRBJ1-5, with D perhaps matching TRBD1 (5 bases). Germline-derived CDR1 and CDR2 are MDHEN and SYDVKM. This CDR3 region has 15 residues. Trimming removed 6 bases from V and 5 bases from J, with 17 bases in between. The CDR3 DNA follows: TGTGCCAGCAGCGTTCTTCAGGGTAGTTATCAGCCCCAGCATTTT. It translates to CASSVLQGSYQPQHF.

This sequence joins TRBV2 and TRBJ1-6; D unclear. The CDR3 length is 13 residues. V dropped 6 bases and J dropped 9 bases, with 12 bases sitting between them. Germline assignment: CDR1 SNHLY and CDR2 FYNNEI. This chain's CDR3 is CASRGDPRSPLHF. The CDR3 nucleotides read TGTGCCAGCAGGGGAGATCCCCGTTCACCCCTCCACTTT.

V and J are TRBV5-4 and TRBJ2-1; 12 bases are shared with TRBD2. Losses at the gene ends were 3 bases for V and 9 bases for J; bases not matched to a gene: 7. The CDR3 spans 15 residues. Germline V gene sequence: CDR1 SGHNT, CDR2 YYREEE (reference sequence). The CDR3: CASSSPSGGVTEQFF. In nucleotides, the CDR3 is TGTGCCAGCAGCTCACCTAGCGGGGGGGTCACTGAGCAGTTCTTC.

The gene calls are TRBV7-3 and TRBJ2-2; D remains ambiguous. This CDR3 has 16 residues. Trimming removed 2 bases from V and 0 bases from J, with 10 bases in between. CDR1 is SGHTA, CDR2 FQGTGA, per germline. CDR3 amino acids: CASSLPGPTNTGELFF. The CDR3, as DNA: TGTGCCAGCAGCTTACCCGGACCGACGAACACCGGGGAGCTGTTTTTT.

Notes on this clone: This CDR3 is also generated by other DNA sequences in the sample. The CDR3 loop is CASSESTGANTGELFF. CDR3 coding DNA: TGCGCCAGCAGTGAGTCAACAGGGGCGAACACCGGGGAGCTGTTTTTT. The chain employs TRBV10-1 and TRBJ2-2; 7 bases match TRBD1. The ends lost 0 bases at V and 0 bases at J; junction bases unmatched: 1. The CDR3 is 16 residues long. Germline-derived CDR1 and CDR2 are WNHNN and SYGVQD (reference sequence).

This clone turned up a few times. This CDR3 is CASSVGAMGPPYEQYF. The CDR3 nucleotides read TGTGCCAGCAGCGTAGGGGCGATGGGCCCCCCCTACGAGCAGTACTTC. The V and J genes are TRBV9 and TRBJ2-7, with no clear D. The CDR3 length is 16 residues. Between the trimmed V and J ends, which lost 0 bases and 2 bases, there was a span of 15 bases. Per the germline V gene, CDR1 is SGDLS and CDR2 is YYNGEE.

This chain connects TRBV9 to TRBJ2-7; D not resolved. The length of the CDR3 is 14 residues. CDR1 and CDR2 (germline): SGDLS, YYNGEE. V was clipped by 0 bases and J by 0 bases, with 7 bases between them. The CDR3 coding sequence is TGTGCCAGCAGCGTAGGGCAGGCCTCCTACGAGCAGTACTTC. It translates to CASSVGQASYEQYF.

The rearrangement uses TRBV19 and TRBJ2-4; TRBD2 matches 9 bases. Losses at the gene ends were 8 bases for V and 0 bases for J; bases not matched to a gene: 14. Germline CDR1 reads LNHDA; CDR2 reads SQIVND (reference sequence). This CDR3 has 18 amino acids. The CDR3, as DNA: TGTGCCAGTGCATCGGGGCTAGCGGGATTACTAGCCAAAAACATTCAGTACTTC. Translating gives CASASGLAGLLAKNIQYF.

V gene TRBV5-4 combines with J gene TRBJ2-1; tentative D call: TRBD1 (6 bases). The germline gives CDR1 SGHNT, CDR2 YYREEE (reference sequence). This CDR3 comprises 14 residues. V was cut by 4 bases and J by 7 bases, with 15 bases left in between. The CDR3 sequence: CASSPTGHRNEQFF. The DNA for the CDR3 is TGTGCCAGCAGCCCCACGGGACACCGAAATGAGCAGTTCTTC.

The V and J genes are TRBV7-9 and TRBJ1-1; 8 nucleotides line up with TRBD1. This CDR3 spans 14 amino acids. The trim removed 7 bases at V and 5 bases at J, leaving 9 bases unmatched. CDR1 is SEHNR, CDR2 FQNEAQ, per germline (reference sequence). The CDR3 sequence: CASTIPGGWTEAFF. The CDR3 bases are TGTGCCAGCACCATACCAGGGGGCTGGACTGAAGCTTTCTTT.

This chain links TRBV9 with TRBJ2-3; D is unclear. The germline V and J ends were trimmed by 0 bases and 2 bases, with 13 bases remaining between them. Germline V lookup: CDR1 SGDLS, CDR2 YYNGEE. The CDR3 contains 16 residues. CDR3 DNA: TGTGCCAGCAGCGTAGGAAGGACCATCGACACAGATACGCAGTATTTT. This gives the protein CASSVGRTIDTDTQYF.

This clone was observed a handful of times. J is TRBJ1-2 and V is TRBV12-5; D unclear. The germline V gene has CDR1 LGHNT and CDR2 FRNRAP. This CDR3 spans 15 amino acids. Trimming took 1 base from V and 8 from J, leaving 17 bases between them. DNA of the CDR3: TGTGCTAGTGGTTTGGCCGGAGGGCAGGCGATGGGCTACACCTTC. It yields the protein CASGLAGGQAMGYTF.

This clone was seen once. The chain has TRBV3-1 (or the pseudogene TRBV3-2) and TRBJ2-5; either TRBD1 or TRBD2 may fit D (5 bases each). The CDR3 covers 13 residues. Looked up from germline, CDR1 is LGHDT and CDR2 is YNNKEL (reference sequence). Trimming removed 10 bases at V and 1 base at J, with 13 bases between. The chain's CDR3 is CAIEGTSQETQYF. CDR3 bases: TGTGCCATTGAAGGGACCTCCCAAGAGACCCAGTACTTC.

The rearrangement joins TRBV7-3 to TRBJ2-3, with a possible D match to TRBD2 (6 bases). V lost 0 bases and J 5 bases, leaving 12 bases between the germline ends. This CDR3 has 15 amino acids. CDR1 is SGHTA, CDR2 FQGTGA, per germline. The CDR3 protein is CASSLTSGAGDTQYF. CDR3 DNA sequence: TGTGCCAGCAGCTTAACTTCGGGAGCAGGAGATACGCAGTATTTT.

The chain combines TRBV12-3 or TRBV12-4 with TRBJ2-7, with TRBD2 as a possible D gene (6 bases). The CDR3 consists of 13 residues. Trimming left V 5 bases short and J 3 bases short, with 11 bases between. The CDR3 protein is CASSLTGGYEQYV. CDR3 in DNA: TGTGCCAGCAGTCTAACCGGGGGCTACGAGCAGTACGTC.